What follows is one TCR beta chain and its context. CDR3 size: 17 residues. Germline CDR1 SGHAT, CDR2 FQNNGV. Trimming cost V 2 bases and J 0 bases; bases outside gene matches: 6. The data derive from a study of technical replicates of blood from a few donors. Here immunoSEQ multiplex PCR was the method, and the copy in TCRdb shows in-frame clones only, minus some. The table lists 90,000 to 100,000 clones, approximately 95% of them singletons, with approximately 0.33% in the top ten. The chain links TRBV11-2 to TRBJ2-1, with 8 bases lining up with TRBD2. The clonotype originates from a human donor in good health. The sample taken for sequencing was T cells isolated from PBMCs. DNA for the CDR3: TGTGCCAGCAGCTTACTAGCGGGCCTAAGCTCCTACAATGAGCAGTTCTTC. This gives the protein CASSLLAGLSSYNEQFF.